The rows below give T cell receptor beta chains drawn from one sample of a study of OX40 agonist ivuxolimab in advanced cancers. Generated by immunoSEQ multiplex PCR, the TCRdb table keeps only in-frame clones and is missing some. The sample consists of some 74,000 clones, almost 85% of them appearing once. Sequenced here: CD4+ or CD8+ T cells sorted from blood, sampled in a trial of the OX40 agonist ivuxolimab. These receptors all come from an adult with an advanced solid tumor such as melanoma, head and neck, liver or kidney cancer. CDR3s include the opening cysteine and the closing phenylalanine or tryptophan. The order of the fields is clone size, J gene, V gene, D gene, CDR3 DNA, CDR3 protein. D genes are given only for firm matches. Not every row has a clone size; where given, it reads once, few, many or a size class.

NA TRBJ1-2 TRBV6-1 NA TGTGCCAGCAGGATCGGACGAACCGGCTACACCTTC CASRIGRTGYTF
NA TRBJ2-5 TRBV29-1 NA TGCAGCGTTGGGGGGGGACAGGCAGAGACCCAGTACTTC CSVGGGQAETQYF
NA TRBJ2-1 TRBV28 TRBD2 TGTGCCAGCAGTTTATCCCACGGACTAGCGGGGGGTCAGGAGCAGTTCTTC CASSLSHGLAGGQEQFF
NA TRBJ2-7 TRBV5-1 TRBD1 TGCGCCAGCAGCTGGAACCTCGGGACAGGGCCCTACGAGCAGTACTTC CASSWNLGTGPYEQYF
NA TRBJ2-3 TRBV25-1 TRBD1 TGTGCCAGCAGTGCCCAACAGGGGGTTGCAGATACGCAGTATTTT CASSAQQGVADTQYF
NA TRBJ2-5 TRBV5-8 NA TGTGCCAGCAGCATTTACCATGAAGAGACCCAGTACTTC CASSIYHEETQYF
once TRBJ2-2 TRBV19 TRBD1 TGTGCCAGTAGACCGACAGGGGCGACGAACACCGGGGAGCTGTTTTTT CASRPTGATNTGELFF
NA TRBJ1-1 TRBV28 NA TGTGCCAGCAGTTTGGTCCCCTCGACAGGAGCTGAAGCTTTCTTT CASSLVPSTGAEAFF
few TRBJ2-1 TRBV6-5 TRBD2 TGTGCCAGCAGTGTAGCGGGAGTGGCCCTTGAGCAGTTCTTC CASSVAGVALEQFF
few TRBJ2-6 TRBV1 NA TGCACCAGCAGCCAATTTGGGGCATCTGGGGCCAACGTCCTGACTTTC CTSSQFGASGANVLTF
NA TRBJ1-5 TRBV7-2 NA TGTGCCAGCAGCTTAAACCTTTATAGCAATCAGCCCCAGCATTTT CASSLNLYSNQPQHF
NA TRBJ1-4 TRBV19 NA TGTGCCAGTAGTATTAGGCGCGGGAATGAAAAACTGTTTTTT CASSIRRGNEKLFF
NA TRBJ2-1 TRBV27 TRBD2 TGTGCCAGCAGATACCATAGCGGGGGCCCCTACAATGAGCAGTTCTTC CASRYHSGGPYNEQFF
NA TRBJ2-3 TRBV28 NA TGTGCCACGAGGGATTCTAGCACAGATACGCAGTATTTT CATRDSSTDTQYF
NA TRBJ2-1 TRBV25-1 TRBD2 TGTGCCAGCAGTGAATATGCTAGCGGGAGGTATCCCTACAATGAGCAGTTCTTC CASSEYASGRYPYNEQFF
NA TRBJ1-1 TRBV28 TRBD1 TGTGCCAGCAGTCCAGGGACAGGGCGTACTGAAGCTTTCTTT CASSPGTGRTEAFF
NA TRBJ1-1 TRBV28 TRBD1 TGTGCCAGCAGTTTGCCCGACGGACAGGGGATGAACACTGAAGCTTTCTTT CASSLPDGQGMNTEAFF
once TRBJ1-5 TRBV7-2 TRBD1 TGTGCCAGCAGCCTACTGTACAGGGGTGAGGGCAATCAGCCCCAGCATTTT CASSLLYRGEGNQPQHF
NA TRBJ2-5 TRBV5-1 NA TGCGCCAGCAGCCCTTCGGGGCCAGGGGAGACCCAGTACTTC CASSPSGPGETQYF
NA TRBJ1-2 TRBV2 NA TGTGCCAGCAGTGAAGCAGACGGGGGCTATGGCTACACCTTC CASSEADGGYGYTF
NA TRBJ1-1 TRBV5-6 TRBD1 TGTGCCAGCAGCTGGGACAGTAAATCTGAAGCTTTCTTT CASSWDSKSEAFF
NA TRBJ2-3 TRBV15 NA TGTGCCACCAGCAGAGATCTGATACAGGGCGCGCAGTATTTT CATSRDLIQGAQYF
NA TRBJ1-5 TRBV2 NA TGTGCCAGCAGTGAAAGGGCGGGGGGCAATCAGCCCCAGCATTTT CASSERAGGNQPQHF
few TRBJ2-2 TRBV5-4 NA TGTGCCAGCAGCTTGGTTCCGGAAGCCGGGGAGCTGTTTTTT CASSLVPEAGELFF
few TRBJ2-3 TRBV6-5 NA TGTGCCAGCAGTTACGACCCGGGGAGCACAGATACGCAGTATTTT CASSYDPGSTDTQYF
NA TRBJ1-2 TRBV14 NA TGTGCCAGCAGCCAAGAGGCTTGGGGCCCTACCTATGGCTACACCTTC CASSQEAWGPTYGYTF
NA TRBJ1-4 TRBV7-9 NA TGTGCCAGCAGCTCACCAGACTATTGGGGGAATGAAAAACTGTTTTTT CASSSPDYWGNEKLFF
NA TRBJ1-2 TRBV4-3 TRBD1 TGCGCCAGCAGCCCACAGGGGGCCTATGGCTACACCTTC CASSPQGAYGYTF
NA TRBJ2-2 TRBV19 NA TGTGCCAGTAGTAGATCGCTGTGGAGCGGGGAGCTGTTTTTT CASSRSLWSGELFF
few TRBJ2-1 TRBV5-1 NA TGCGCCAGCAGCCAAGAGAGGAGAGAGCAGTTCTTC CASSQERREQFF
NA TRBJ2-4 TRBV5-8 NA TGTGCCAGCAGCTTTACCGGGACCAAAAACATTCAGTACTTC CASSFTGTKNIQYF
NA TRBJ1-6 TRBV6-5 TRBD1 TGTGCCAGCAGGCGGGGGACAGGGGGTAATTCACCCCTCCACTTT CASRRGTGGNSPLHF
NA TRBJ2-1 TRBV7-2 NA TGTGCCAGCAGCTTGGACAGTAGCTCCTACAATGAGCAGTTCTTC CASSLDSSSYNEQFF
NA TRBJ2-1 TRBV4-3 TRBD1 TGCGCCAGCAGCCAAGATCATGGACAGGGGCTCCATGAGCAGTTCTTC CASSQDHGQGLHEQFF
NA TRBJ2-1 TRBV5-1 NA TGCGCCAGCAGCCGCGACAGGTCCGATGAGCAGTTCTTC CASSRDRSDEQFF
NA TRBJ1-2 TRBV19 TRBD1 TGTGCCAGTAGTGGACAGGGTGCTCTACTTTATGGCTGGACCTTC CASSGQGALLYGWTF
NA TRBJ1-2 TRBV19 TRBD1 TGTGCCAGTAGTACCCAGAGACAGGGTCTGCAAGGCTACACCTTC CASSTQRQGLQGYTF
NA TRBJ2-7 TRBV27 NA TGTGCCAGCAGTTTAAGGGGGGGCCAATACGAGCAGTACTTC CASSLRGGQYEQYF
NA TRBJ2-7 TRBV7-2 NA TGTGCCAGCAGCTTAGCGTCCTCCTACGAGCAGTACTTC CASSLASSYEQYF
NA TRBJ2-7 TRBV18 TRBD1 TGTGCCAGCTCACAAGGGACAGGGGGCATATTCTTCGACGAGCAGTACTTC CASSQGTGGIFFDEQYF
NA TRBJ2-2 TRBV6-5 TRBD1 TGTGCCAGCAGTTTTTACAGGGGGCTGGACACCGGGGAGCTGTTTTTT CASSFYRGLDTGELFF
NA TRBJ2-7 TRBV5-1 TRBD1 TGCGCCAGCAGCTTGGTGACGGACAGGGACGAGCAGTACTTC CASSLVTDRDEQYF
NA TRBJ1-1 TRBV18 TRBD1 TGTGCCAGCTCACCAGGACAGGGGTTCACTGAAGCTTTCTTT CASSPGQGFTEAFF
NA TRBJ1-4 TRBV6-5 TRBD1 TGTGCCAGCAGGTCAGGGGGGTCTGGTGAAAAACTGTTTTTT CASRSGGSGEKLFF
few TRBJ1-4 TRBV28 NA TGTGCCAGCAGTTTTGCATATGCAACTAATGAAAAACTGTTTTTT CASSFAYATNEKLFF
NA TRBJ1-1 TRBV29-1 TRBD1 TGCAGCGCTGGGACAGTTGAAGCTTTCTTT CSAGTVEAFF
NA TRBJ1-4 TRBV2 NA TGTGCCAGCAGCTCGATTTCTGGGACCGCTAATGAAAAACTGTTTTTT CASSSISGTANEKLFF
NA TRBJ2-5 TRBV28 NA TGTGCCAGCAGTTTTAGGGGGGGTCCAGAGACCCAGTACTTC CASSFRGGPETQYF
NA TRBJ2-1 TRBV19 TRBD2 TGTGCCAGTAGTATAGATCGGGGGGCCTACAATGAGCAGTTCTTC CASSIDRGAYNEQFF